This T cell receptor (beta chain) was documented in a study of CD8 T cells in Susac syndrome. Study-wide findings and caveats: A relatively small number of individuals underwent TCR sequencing and HLA analysis.

Random hexamers were used to reverse transcribe an amount of roughly 0.5 to 1 ug RNA. It was immunoSEQ multiplex PCR that amplified TCR beta CDR3 across 54 Vbeta and 13 Jbeta. In TCRdb, the immunoSEQ multiplex PCR reads were re-called with MiXCR into one record per CDR3 protein. This sample yields approximately 210,000 distinct CDR3 sequences, of which around 95% are seen a single time; 0.085% to 0.095% belongs to the top ten. To note about this clonotype: Its antigen is currently unknown.

Germline CDR1 and CDR2: SGHRS and YFSETQ. The CDR3 has 14 amino acids. The V and J ends lost 0 bases and 6 bases respectively, with 11 bases between them. The sample consisted of CD4+ T cells from PBMCs. The source of this sequence is a human donor with multiple sclerosis. The rearrangement joins TRBV5-1 to TRBJ2-3; D unresolved. The CDR3 loop reads CASSLATMGDTQYF. The CDR3 bases are TGCGCCAGCAGCTTGGCGACAATGGGGGATACGCAGTATTTT.